Below, one T cell receptor beta chain is given with its context. The target antigen is unknown. Trimming took off 0 bases at V and 7 bases at J, with 18 bases between the two ends. Per the germline V gene, CDR1 is MGHDK and CDR2 is SYGVNS. CDR3 size: 16 residues. The data are from a study of CD8+CD57+ T cells in acquired aplastic anemia. Study details: DNA per sorted CD4+ or CD8+ sample ranged roughly 0.18 to 30 ug, averaging around 3 ug.

TCR beta VDJ and CDR3 profiles were obtained from a genomic DNA template. TCRdb reanalysed the reads using MiXCR and keeps one entry per CDR3 protein. Counted here are 400,000 to 500,000 distinct CDR3 sequences, approximately 70% occurring once; the ten biggest clones make up 3% to 4.5%. Whole-study findings and limits: Almost 30 sequences, all CD8+ CDR3, were shared between patients and controls. CD8+ Simpson's diversity did not differ significantly between patients and controls.

Sequencing was done on a sample of sorted CD4+, CD8+, or CD8+CD57+ T cells (not recorded which) from PBMCs. The chain couples TRBV25-1 to TRBJ2-5; possibly TRBD1 for D (8 bases). This sequence was found in a human donor in good health, serving as a control. This chain's CDR3 is CASSEYETGAGVTQYF. For the CDR3, the DNA is TGTGCCAGCAGTGAATATGAGACAGGGGCGGGGGTGACCCAGTACTTC.